Below, 22 T cell receptor beta chains from the same sample are listed, as sequenced in a study of CD4 T cells in lung cancer. At least 3 cm from the malignant lesion, non-adjacent lung tissue was taken from the same resection. This table comes from immunoSEQ multiplex PCR, and its TCRdb copy is limited to in-frame clones, with some not included. The sample yields about 10,000 clones, around three fifths seen once. The sequenced sample consisted of normal lung tissue taken away from the tumor. The receptors originated from a man in his 60s with non-small cell lung cancer.

The genes are TRBV13 and TRBJ2-3; TRBD2 agrees at 11 bases. CDR3 length: 17 residues. CDR1 is PRHDT and CDR2 is FYEKMQ in the germline V gene (reference sequence). The J segment lost 2 bases and the V segment lost 5 bases, leaving 9 bases of the junction unmatched. The CDR3 loop reads CASSVGLAGGNTDTQYF. Written as DNA, the CDR3 is TGTGCCAGCAGCGTCGGACTAGCGGGCGGTAACACAGATACGCAGTATTTT.

V usage is TRBV5-1 and J usage is TRBJ2-7, with 11 bases fitting TRBD1. The CDR3 runs to 17 residues. With V trimmed by 4 bases and J by 2 bases, 11 bases remained unmatched. Germline CDR1 is SGHRS and CDR2 is YFSETQ. The CDR3 DNA is TGCGCCAGCAGCCCCCTGACACCGGGACAGGGGGCCTACGAGCAGTACTTC. Amino acid sequence: CASSPLTPGQGAYEQYF. The variable domain in full, with the rest retrieved from reference TRBV5-1 and TRBJ2-7, is KAGVTQTPRYLIKTRGQQVTLSCSPISGHRSVSWYQQTPGQGLQFLFEYFSETQRNKGNFPGRFSGRQFSNSRSEMNVSTLELGDSALYLCASSPLTPGQGAYEQYFGPGTRLTVT.

The chain joins TRBV29-1 to TRBJ1-1, with D possibly TRBD1 on 6 matching bases. The CDR3 length is 14 residues. V was clipped by 5 bases and J by 1 base, with 14 bases between them. Germline V gives CDR1 SQVTM, CDR2 ANQGSEA. The CDR3 nucleotides are TGCAGCGTTCACACAGGGAATTCGAACACTGAAGCTTTCTTT. It translates to CSVHTGNSNTEAFF.

Only one count was recorded for this clone. V usage is TRBV20-1 and J usage is TRBJ1-2; D gene unclear. The CDR3 runs 11 residues. Trimming removed 6 bases at V and 1 base at J, with 6 bases between. CDR1 and CDR2 from the germline V gene are DFQATT and SNEGSKA (reference sequence). The CDR3 DNA sequence: TGCAGTGCCCCGGGTAACTATGGCTACACCTTC. Translation: CSAPGNYGYTF.

V is TRBV5-1 and J is TRBJ2-1, with 8 bases matching TRBD2. The CDR3 covers 15 residues. The germline gives CDR1 SGHRS, CDR2 YFSETQ. V lost 2 bases to trimming and J lost 9 bases; unmatched junction nucleotides: 10. For the CDR3, the DNA is TGCGCCAGCAGCTTCCTAGCGGGCCAGGCAGGTGAGCAGTTCTTC. Amino acids: CASSFLAGQAGEQFF.

A single count supports this clone. This chain uses TRBV6-6 with TRBJ2-7; 10 nucleotides match TRBD1. The CDR3 has 14 residues. J gave up 4 bases and V 6 bases, and 6 bases lay outside the gene matches. Germline CDR1 reads MNHNY; CDR2 reads SVGAGI (reference sequence). CDR3 sequence: CASRPTGGSYEQYF. The CDR3 nucleotides are TGTGCCAGCAGACCGACAGGGGGCTCTTACGAGCAGTACTTC.

Regarding this clone: At the DNA level, this CDR3 is encoded by other sequences in the same sample as well. CDR3 amino acids: CSVGQGGDTQYF. CDR3 DNA: TGCAGCGTTGGACAGGGGGGAGATACGCAGTATTTT. The chain couples TRBV29-1 to TRBJ2-3, with 9 bases that match TRBD1. Germline trimming cut 4 bases from V and 5 bases from J; bases unmatched to any gene: 1. Germline loops: CDR1 SQVTM, CDR2 ANQGSEA. This CDR3 comprises 12 residues.

The rearrangement joins TRBV2 to TRBJ2-2; D gene uncertain. Germline values: CDR1 SNHLY, CDR2 FYNNEI. CDR3 length: 13 amino acids. With 7 bases removed from V and 1 base from J, the gap between germline ends came to 7 bases. Here the CDR3 DNA reads TGTGCCAGCACACCCGGGAACACCGGGGAGCTGTTTTTT. It is translated as CASTPGNTGELFF.

The gene calls are TRBV6-1 and TRBJ2-1; 7 bases line up with TRBD2. The CDR3 is 15 amino acids. Germline CDR1 MNHNS, CDR2 SASEGT. Trimming at V came to 3 bases and at J to 4 bases, leaving 6 bases not matched to a gene. DNA of the CDR3: TGTGCCAGCAGTGATCTAGCGGAGGGATACAATGAGCAGTTCTTC. Translating it yields CASSDLAEGYNEQFF.

The chain couples TRBV7-9 to TRBJ2-6; D is undetermined. The V end lost 8 bases, the J end lost 3 bases, and 8 bases lay between the germline ends. Germline CDR1 is SEHNR and CDR2 is FQNEAQ (reference sequence). The CDR3 totals 13 residues. CDR3 residues: CASLYGGANVLTF. The CDR3 coding sequence is TGTGCCAGCTTATACGGTGGGGCCAACGTCCTGACTTTC.

The chain is built from TRBV2 and TRBJ2-7; D is perhaps TRBD1 (6 bases). Per the germline V gene, CDR1 is SNHLY and CDR2 is FYNNEI. This CDR3 contains 15 residues. V dropped 6 bases and J dropped 3 bases, with 18 bases sitting between them. CDR3 DNA sequence: TGTGCCAGCAGGGGGGCAGGGTACGGAGGCTACGAGCAGTACTTC. Encoded protein: CASRGAGYGGYEQYF.

The genes are TRBV6-1 and TRBJ2-7; 7 bases match TRBD1. The junction had 5 bases not matched to a gene; V was cut back by 2 bases and J by 1 base. The CDR3 consists of 15 residues. Per the germline V gene, CDR1 is MNHNS and CDR2 is SASEGT. The CDR3 here is CASSESAGGSYEQYV. The DNA of the CDR3 is TGTGCCAGCAGTGAATCGGCAGGGGGATCCTACGAGCAGTACGTC.

This chain joins TRBV5-1 and TRBJ2-2; D is perhaps TRBD2 (6 bases). The CDR3 totals 17 residues. The germline V and J ends were trimmed by 0 bases and 1 base, with 13 bases remaining between them. The germline gives CDR1 SGHRS, CDR2 YFSETQ. The CDR3 region is CASSLAGGFRNTGELFF. CDR3 in DNA: TGCGCCAGCAGCTTGGCCGGGGGTTTTAGGAACACCGGGGAGCTGTTTTTT.

The V call is TRBV27, the J call TRBJ2-6; D gene unclear. Deletions cut 5 bases from V and 0 bases from J, with 5 bases between. Per the germline V gene, CDR1 is MNHEY and CDR2 is SMNVEV (reference sequence). The CDR3 has 14 residues. The chain's CDR3 is CASSINSGANVLTF. The CDR3 DNA follows: TGTGCCAGCAGTATAAACTCTGGGGCCAACGTCCTGACTTTC.

The J gene is TRBJ1-1, the V gene TRBV28; D is unresolved. Trimming cost V 3 bases and J 2 bases, with 7 bases left between them. CDR3 length: 13 amino acids. Germline V lookup: CDR1 MDHEN, CDR2 SYDVKM. The CDR3 here is CASSFGENTEAFF. The CDR3 DNA follows: TGTGCCAGCAGTTTCGGGGAAAACACTGAAGCTTTCTTT. The full variable domain, with the rest looked up from reference TRBV28 and TRBJ1-1, is DVKVTQSSRYLVKRTGEKVFLECVQDMDHENMFWYRQDPGLGLRLIYFSYDVKMKEKGDIPEGYSVSREKKERFSLILESASTNQTSMYLCASSFGENTEAFFGQGTRLTVV.

This clone rates as medium-sized. The chain links TRBV10-2 to TRBJ2-1; D is unresolved. Trimming removed 6 bases from V and 5 bases from J, with 5 bases in between. Looked up from germline, CDR1 is WSHSY and CDR2 is SAAADI. CDR3 size: 11 residues. Here the CDR3 reads CASRFDNEQFF. The CDR3 DNA follows: TGCGCCAGCAGGTTCGACAATGAGCAGTTCTTC.

The chain carries TRBV2 and TRBJ2-1; D possibly corresponds to TRBD1 (6 bases). Trimming removed 2 bases from V and 7 bases from J, with 9 bases in between. The germline CDR1 and CDR2 sequences are SNHLY and FYNNEI. The CDR3 length is 13 residues. CDR3: CASSEQGMNEQFF. The CDR3 nucleotides read TGTGCCAGCAGTGAACAGGGGATGAATGAGCAGTTCTTC.

The sample holds a few counts of this clone. The chain has TRBV2 and TRBJ2-1, with a weak D call TRBD1 (5 bases). Germline assignment: CDR1 SNHLY and CDR2 FYNNEI. Trimming pared 3 bases from V and 1 base from J, leaving 10 bases between. The CDR3 has 15 residues. The CDR3 DNA follows: TGTGCCAGCAGTGACAGGGTCCCATCCTACAATGAGCAGTTCTTC. Its protein is CASSDRVPSYNEQFF.

This clone was seen just once. The chain carries TRBV6-6 and TRBJ2-7; 7 bases fit TRBD1. This CDR3 region has 14 residues. The V segment lost 10 bases and the J segment 2 bases; nucleotides outside the gene matches: 11. Germline CDR1 is MNHNY and CDR2 is SVGAGI (reference sequence). The CDR3 loop reads CATARQGSTYEQYF. The CDR3 DNA is TGTGCCACCGCCCGACAGGGTTCAACCTACGAGCAGTACTTC.

The chain has TRBV30 and TRBJ1-3, with D perhaps TRBD1 (6 bases). V shed 7 bases and J shed 6 bases, with 10 bases lying between them. This CDR3 is built from 11 residues. Germline lookup yields CDR1 GTSNPN and CDR2 SVGIG (reference sequence). CDR3 nucleotide sequence: TGTGCCTACTACAGGGTAAACACCATATATTTT. Translation gives CAYYRVNTIYF.

V usage is TRBV10-1 and J usage is TRBJ2-1, with 9 bases aligning to TRBD1. The germline CDR1 and CDR2 sequences are WNHNN and SYGVQD (reference sequence). With V trimmed by 6 bases and J by 4 bases, 4 bases remained unmatched. The CDR3 is made up of 14 amino acids. The CDR3 reads CASSRDRVYNEQFF. CDR3 nucleotides: TGCGCCAGCAGCCGGGACAGGGTATACAATGAGCAGTTCTTC.

J is TRBJ2-7 and V is TRBV6-1; unclear D gene. The V end lost 1 base, the J end lost 3 bases, and 7 bases lay between the germline ends. From germline, CDR1 is MNHNS and CDR2 SASEGT. The CDR3 sequence is 13 residues long. Here the CDR3 reads CASSEGRYYEQYV. CDR3 sequence (DNA): TGTGCCAGCAGTGAAGGGAGATACTACGAGCAGTACGTC.